Sequencing of this T cell receptor (beta chain) was carried out in a study of T cell responses to AZD1222 COVID-19 vaccine (dated by TCRdb to the early 2020s). Context from the whole study: AZD1222 recipients with second doses at about 4 weeks or about 12 weeks were pooled, because spike-specific TCR depth and breadth did not differ between schedules. TCR sequencing was performed for over 230 trial participants, of whom some 200 were given two doses of AZD1222 and around 25 were given two doses of MenACWY control vaccine. Trial participants were enrolled by age into subgroups of 18-55, 56-69 and 70-plus years, and around 150, 28 and 57 TCR-sequenced participants, respectively, were included in these subgroups.

After removal of 7 bases from V and 0 bases from J, the junction retains 7 bases not matched to a gene. Including cysteine and phenylalanine, the CDR3 has 16 amino acids. The read is trimmed to its CDR3 DNA, 48 bases read in frame from base 1. CDR1 MNHGY and CDR2 SVAAGI were looked up in the germline V gene. Overall study outcomes, separate from this receptor: Epitopes outside the regions mutated in the B.1.351 and B.1.1.7 variants were reportedly recognized by nearly half of the unique spike-specific TCRs. Because no samples from the day 14 peak response were available, repertoires could be characterized only after the peak T cell response. Most participants were white British and females outnumbered males, and the authors suggested that clonal diversity may have been underestimated. CD4 TCRs associated with the vaccine covered the entire spike protein, and the dominant responses were in regions 160-218 and 743-854. A significant rise in spike-specific TCR breadth and depth was observed after two AZD1222 doses relative to day 0 and relative to MenACWY recipients. Conclusions about previously exposed vaccinees are limited, since just five or six AZD1222 recipients were seropositive for SARS-CoV-2 at baseline. In the small 56-69-year group, the increase in depth fell short of significance, most likely because of low power.

Comments on this clone: Its antigen has not been determined. Nothing much larger sits one base from this clone, and base qualities are not available.

Sample time point, as interpreted from the label and publication: baseline before first vaccination. Vaccinee samples were obtained from the UK trials COV001 and COV002, which included a single-blind randomized controlled phase 2/3 trial of AZD1222 (ChAdOx1 nCoV-19) in healthy adults. Trial participant PBMC samples were collected at day 0 and day 28 after the second dose for TCRbeta chain sequencing. The CDR3 regions of human TCRbeta chains were analyzed by immunosequencing. Per the authors' processing: TCRs in the repertoires were compared against a reference library of SARS-CoV-2-specific TCRs that had been generated with the MIRA antigen-specificity platform. Breadth meant the fraction of unique TCRs that were SARS-CoV-2-associated, whereas depth meant the fraction of total T cells that were SARS-CoV-2-associated. Each spike-specific TCR was assigned to its reactive spike region and to a CD4 or CD8 class using the MIRA data. Log10-transformed breadth and depth values were compared by one-way ANOVA with Sidak's multiple comparisons tests. TCRdb's version of the immuneACCESS table is confined to in-frame rearrangements and falls short of the full clone set. An unresolved V gene accounts for under half of the shortfall where checked; the remainder is of unknown origin. V and J calls and clone size follow that table, whereas D and trimming were derived from the DNA. The sample yields some 110,000 clones; 75% to 90% were counted once. 5% to 6% of the sample belongs to the ten largest clones.

The chain employs TRBV6-9 and TRBJ2-2, with 8 central nucleotides matching TRBD1. This clonotype originated in an adult in good health. The input for sequencing was peripheral blood, taken on day 0 of AZD1222 vaccination. The bases are TGTGCCAGCAAACAGGAGACAGGGGCGAACACCGGGGAGCTGTTTTTT. Translated, this gives CASKQETGANTGELFF.